The rows below give T cell receptor beta chains drawn from one sample of a study of T cell changes during pregnancy in multiple sclerosis. Profiling relied on immunoSEQ multiplex PCR, and the TCRdb table lists in-frame clones only, not all of them. Counted here are roughly 40,000 clones, approximately 91% occurring once; the ten biggest clones make up roughly 0.69%. The sequencing used CD4+ T cells from peripheral blood mononuclear cells, collected before pregnancy. All receptors come from a female donor with multiple sclerosis, enrolled in a pregnancy study. Both conserved end residues are part of each CDR3. The D gene is left open where the match is weak. Clone size appears in some rows only: once, few, many, or a class for an expanded clone.

-,TRBD1,TRBJ1-4,TRBV13,15,TGTGCCAGCAGCTTAAGGGGACAGGGAGGCGAAAAACTGTTTTTT,CASSLRGQGGEKLFF
-,-,TRBJ1-1,TRBV19,13,TGTGCCAGTAGCGGACAATTGATCACTGAAGCTTTCTTT,CASSGQLITEAFF
-,-,TRBJ1-2,TRBV5-4,15,TGTGCCAGCAGCGGACCCACAGGGTCCCTCTATGGCTACACCTTC,CASSGPTGSLYGYTF
-,TRBD1,TRBJ1-2,TRBV2,17,TGTGCCAGCAGTGAATATCGGGTCGGACAGGGGGCGAAGGGCTACACCTTC,CASSEYRVGQGAKGYTF
-,-,TRBJ1-5,TRBV4-3,13,TGCGCCAGCAGCCAAGGCAGGGATCAGCCCCAGCATTTT,CASSQGRDQPQHF
-,-,TRBJ1-2,TRBV28,13,TGTGCCAGCAATCGGGGGGGTCTCTATGGCTACACCTTC,CASNRGGLYGYTF
few,TRBD1,TRBJ2-1,TRBV28,15,TGTGCCAGCAGTCCGACAGGGGGAAAAGGCAATGAGCAGTTCTTC,CASSPTGGKGNEQFF
-,-,TRBJ1-5,TRBV6-4,15,TGTGCCAGCAGTGAGTTCCCCTTCCCCGATCAGCCCCAGCATTTT,CASSEFPFPDQPQHF
-,TRBD2,TRBJ2-1,TRBV5-1,14,TGCGCCAGCAGCCGGACTAGCGGACGCGGTGAGCAGTTCTTC,CASSRTSGRGEQFF
-,-,TRBJ1-1,TRBV16,15,TGTGCCAGCAGCCAATCGTCGCAGATGAACACTGAAGCTTTCTTT,CASSQSSQMNTEAFF
-,TRBD2,TRBJ2-2,TRBV9,14,TGTGCCAGCAGCGTAGGGGGGGGGTTCGGGGAGCTGTTTTTT,CASSVGGGFGELFF
-,-,TRBJ1-4,TRBV12-1,17,TGTGCCGGCTTAGAGGTCAGGACAAAAGCAACTAATGAAAAACTGTTTTTT,CAGLEVRTKATNEKLFF
-,TRBD1,TRBJ1-2,TRBV4-1,17,TGCGCCAGCAGCCTCCTCGACCGGCGGGGACAGGGGGTTGGCTACACCTTC,CASSLLDRRGQGVGYTF
-,-,TRBJ1-2,TRBV19,11,TGTGCCTCGGAGGCGGGCTATGGCTACACCTTC,CASEAGYGYTF
-,TRBD1,TRBJ1-2,TRBV7-8,14,TGTGCCAGCAGTGGGACAGGCCAAAACTATGGCTACACCTTC,CASSGTGQNYGYTF
-,-,TRBJ2-3,TRBV5-1,13,TGCGCCACCACCCCGATGGGGCTAAGTCCGCAGTATTTT,CATTPMGLSPQYF
-,-,TRBJ1-1,TRBV7-3,15,TGTGCCAGCAGCCTGGGACCGGGGGGGGGTACTGAAGCTTTCTTT,CASSLGPGGGTEAFF
-,-,TRBJ1-1,TRBV25-1,15,TGTGCCAGCAGTGTCTTCGTGGGGGGGGGTACTGAAGCTTTCTTT,CASSVFVGGGTEAFF
once,-,TRBJ1-5,TRBV18,16,TGTGCCAGCTCACCACCCAGACAGGCACAGCGTCAGCCCCAGCATTTT,CASSPPRQAQRQPQHF
-,-,TRBJ1-1,TRBV7-9,14,TGTGCCAGCAGCTTAGATCAGGGGCGGACTGAAGCTTTCTTT,CASSLDQGRTEAFF
-,-,TRBJ2-7,TRBV4-3,14,TGCGCCAGCAGCCAATCAGGGGTCTCCTACGAGCAGTACTTC,CASSQSGVSYEQYF
-,TRBD2,TRBJ2-2,TRBV4-2,16,TGTGCCAGCAGCCGAGATAGCGGGGGGCCCACCGGGGAGCTGTTTTTT,CASSRDSGGPTGELFF
-,-,TRBJ2-3,TRBV5-4,14,TGTGCCAGCAGCTTGACGCTTGAGGCAGATACGCAGTATTTT,CASSLTLEADTQYF
once,TRBD1,TRBJ2-5,TRBV5-1,13,TGCGCCAGCAGTCGACAGGGCCAAGAGACCCAGTACTTC,CASSRQGQETQYF
once,-,TRBJ2-7,TRBV7-2,15,TGTGCCAGCAGCCCTCGGACGCCGCGGGGAAACGAGCAGTACTTC,CASSPRTPRGNEQYF
-,TRBD1,TRBJ1-1,TRBV30,16,TGTGCCTGGAGTGTAGATTTGAGACAGGGCAACACTGAAGCTTTCTTT,CAWSVDLRQGNTEAFF
-,TRBD1,TRBJ1-1,TRBV6-5,14,TGTGCCAGCAGCTCTTGGACAGGGGACACTGAAGCTTTCTTT,CASSSWTGDTEAFF
-,TRBD2,TRBJ2-3,TRBV7-6,17,TGTGCCAGCAGCTTAGGGTCTAGCGGGCATGTTCCAGATACGCAGTATTTT,CASSLGSSGHVPDTQYF
-,TRBD2,TRBJ2-3,TRBV4-2,16,TGTGCCAGCAGCCGAGGGACTAGCGGGGAGCGTTATACGCAGTATTTT,CASSRGTSGERYTQYF
-,-,TRBJ2-3,TRBV6-5,14,TGTGCCAGCAGTTTAGGAATCGCGGCAGATACGCAGTATTTT,CASSLGIAADTQYF
-,TRBD2,TRBJ2-1,TRBV9,16,TGTGCCAGCAGCGTAGATGGCGGGGGCTCCTACAATGAGCAGTTCTTC,CASSVDGGGSYNEQFF
-,-,TRBJ1-2,TRBV7-8,13,TGTGCCAGCAGCTCCACGGTTAACTATGGCTACACCTTC,CASSSTVNYGYTF
once,-,TRBJ1-4,TRBV7-9,13,TGTGCCAGCAGCTTAGTTGTTAGTGAAAAACTGTTTTTT,CASSLVVSEKLFF
-,-,TRBJ1-2,TRBV19,15,TGTGCCAGTAGTATTCTCGGGGGAGGATCTAGTGGCTACACCTTC,CASSILGGGSSGYTF
-,-,TRBJ2-1,TRBV6-4,13,TGTGCCAGCAGTTTGACTCAAGGTAATGAGCAGTTCTTC,CASSLTQGNEQFF
once,-,TRBJ1-1,TRBV5-1,15,TGCGCCAGCAGCTTGTTGGCTCTCGTTAAGACTGAAGCTTTCTTT,CASSLLALVKTEAFF
few,-,TRBJ1-1,TRBV15,15,TGTGCCACCAGCAGAGATGTATCCCAGGGGCCGACGGCTTTCTTT,CATSRDVSQGPTAFF
-,-,TRBJ2-2,TRBV7-9,14,TGTGCCAGCAGCTTAATCCAGAACACCGGGGAGCTGTTTTTT,CASSLIQNTGELFF
-,-,TRBJ1-1,TRBV9,12,TGTGCCAGCAGCCCATTGAACACTGAAGCTTTCTTT,CASSPLNTEAFF
-,TRBD2,TRBJ2-4,TRBV5-4,17,TGTGCCAGCAGCTTGCCTAGCGGGGCTTCGAGGGTAAACATTCAGTACTTC,CASSLPSGASRVNIQYF
-,-,TRBJ1-1,TRBV5-1,15,TGCGCCAGCAGCGTACAGGGCCCTCCAGGAACTGAAGCTTTCTTT,CASSVQGPPGTEAFF
-,-,TRBJ2-7,TRBV7-3,15,TGTGCCAGCAGCTTAAGGGCAGGTATACCCTACGAGCAGTACTTC,CASSLRAGIPYEQYF
-,TRBD1,TRBJ2-1,TRBV18,16,TGTGCCAGCTCACCGGGGACAGGGGGTACCTACAATGAGCAGTTCTTC,CASSPGTGGTYNEQFF
-,-,TRBJ2-5,TRBV5-4,14,TGTGCCAGCAGCCCCGACAGCGTCCAAGAGACCCAGTACTTC,CASSPDSVQETQYF
-,-,TRBJ1-5,TRBV6-6,14,TGTGCCAGCAGGGGAAGCGGGAAAAATCAGCCCCAGCATTTT,CASRGSGKNQPQHF
-,-,TRBJ2-4,TRBV7-9,16,TGTGCCAGCAGCTCAACAGGGACCCTAGCCAAAAACATTCAGTACTTC,CASSSTGTLAKNIQYF